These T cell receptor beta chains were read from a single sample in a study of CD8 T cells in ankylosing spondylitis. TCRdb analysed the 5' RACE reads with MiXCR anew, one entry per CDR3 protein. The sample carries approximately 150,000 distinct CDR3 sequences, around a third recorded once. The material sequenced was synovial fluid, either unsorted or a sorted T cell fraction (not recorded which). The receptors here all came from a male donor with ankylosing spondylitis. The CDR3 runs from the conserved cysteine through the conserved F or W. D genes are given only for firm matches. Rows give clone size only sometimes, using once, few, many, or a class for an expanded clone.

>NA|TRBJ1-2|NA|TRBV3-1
CASSPTGNYGYTF
TGTGCCAGCAGCCCCACCGGTAACTATGGCTACACCTTC
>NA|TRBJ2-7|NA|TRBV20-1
CSARDMGTGSYEQYF
TGCAGTGCTAGAGATATGGGGACGGGATCCTACGAGCAGTACTTC
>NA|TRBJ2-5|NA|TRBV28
CASSPAVRGKETQYF
TGTGCCAGCAGTCCCGCGGTTCGGGGGAAAGAGACCCAGTACTTC
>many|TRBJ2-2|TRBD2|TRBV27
CASSFLASGRKAGELFF
TGTGCCAGCAGTTTCCTGGCTAGCGGGAGGAAAGCCGGGGAGCTGTTTTTT
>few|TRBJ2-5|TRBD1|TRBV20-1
CSATAGQGSLETQYF
TGCAGTGCTACCGCTGGACAGGGGAGTTTAGAGACCCAGTACTTC
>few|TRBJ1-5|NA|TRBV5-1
CASSLVVGQGPQHF
TGCGCCAGCAGCTTGGTAGTGGGGCAGGGACCCCAGCATTTT
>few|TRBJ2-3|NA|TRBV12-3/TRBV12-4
CASRGVSTDTQYF
TGTGCCAGCAGGGGAGTAAGCACAGATACGCAGTATTTT
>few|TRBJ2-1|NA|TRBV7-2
CASSFSRDSYNEQFF
TGTGCCAGCAGCTTCTCCCGAGACAGTTACAATGAGCAGTTCTTC
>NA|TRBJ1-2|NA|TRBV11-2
CASSHSRRGKGYGYTF
TGTGCCAGCAGCCACAGTCGTAGGGGAAAGGGCTATGGCTACACCTTC
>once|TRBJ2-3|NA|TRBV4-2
CASSQDPAGVTDTQYF
TGTGCCAGCAGCCAAGATCCGGCAGGGGTTACAGATACGCAGTATTTT
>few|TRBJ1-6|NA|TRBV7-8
CASSFRDTMGSYNSPLHF
TGTGCCAGCAGCTTTAGGGACACCATGGGTTCCTATAATTCACCCCTCCACTTT
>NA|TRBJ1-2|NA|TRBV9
CASSQEASAYGYTF
TGTGCCAGCAGCCAGGAGGCTTCCGCTTATGGCTACACCTTC
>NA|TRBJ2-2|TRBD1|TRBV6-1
CASTFDRDRTGELFF
TGTGCCAGCACCTTCGACAGGGATCGCACCGGGGAGCTGTTTTTT
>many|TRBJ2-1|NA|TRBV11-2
CASSSWGSVGLGVFF
TGTGCCAGCAGCTCATGGGGATCGGTCGGGTTGGGGGTGTTCTTC
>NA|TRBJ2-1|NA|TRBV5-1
CASNWRGIVGEQFF
TGCGCCAGCAATTGGAGGGGAATCGTGGGTGAGCAGTTCTTC
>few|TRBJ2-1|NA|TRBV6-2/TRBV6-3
CASSSHDPYNEQFF
TGTGCCAGCAGTTCCCACGACCCCTACAATGAGCAGTTCTTC
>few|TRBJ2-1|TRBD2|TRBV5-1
CASSQLSGYNEQFF
TGCGCCAGCAGTCAGCTTAGCGGGTACAATGAGCAGTTCTTC
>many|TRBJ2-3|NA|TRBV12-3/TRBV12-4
CASSLSHATDTQYF
TGTGCCAGCAGTTTAAGCCACGCCACAGATACGCAGTATTTT
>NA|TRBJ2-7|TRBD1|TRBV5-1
CASSSYRGPSYEQYF
TGCGCCAGCAGCTCCTACAGGGGGCCGTCCTACGAGCAGTACTTC
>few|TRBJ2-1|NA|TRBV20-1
CSARAETRSYNEQFF
TGCAGTGCTAGAGCGGAGACGCGCTCCTACAATGAGCAGTTCTTC
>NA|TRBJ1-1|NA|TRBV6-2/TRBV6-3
CASSWGGSEAFF
TGTGCCAGCAGTTGGGGAGGATCTGAAGCTTTCTTT
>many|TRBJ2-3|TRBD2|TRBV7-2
CASTNIILAGEEDTQYF
TGTGCCAGCACCAACATTATACTAGCGGGGGAGGAGGATACGCAGTATTTT
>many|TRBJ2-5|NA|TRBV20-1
CSAPRDGGQTQYF
TGCAGTGCTCCTCGGGACGGTGGGCAGACCCAGTACTTC
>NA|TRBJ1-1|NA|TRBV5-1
CASSLVRGAFF
TGCGCCAGCAGCTTGGTGAGGGGAGCTTTCTTT